Listed here is a single T cell receptor beta chain. Its target antigen remains unknown. No base quality values were provided; no much bigger clone lies one nucleotide off. The immunoSEQ Assay was used to sequence TCRbeta CDR3 regions. After extraction, genomic DNA underwent amplification by bias-controlled multiplex PCR, followed by high-throughput sequencing. In the authors' own workflow: Collapsing and filtering of sequences were performed to quantify the absolute abundance of each unique TCRbeta CDR3 region. T cell fraction was estimated by normalization of TCRbeta template counts to usable DNA, with usable DNA being measured through amplification of reference genes present in all nucleated cells. Repertoire TCRs were annotated as SARS-CoV-2-specific by exact matching of V gene, CDR3 amino acid sequence and J gene to a known reactive TCR set. The reference SARS-CoV-2 TCR set was derived from MIRA and filtered for enrichment in COVID-19-positive ImmuneCODE repertoires, a step that removed public or cross-reactive TCRs. Drawing on the MIRA antigens, annotated TCRs were analysed further at the level of specific ORF or position within ORF. Breadth was defined as annotated unique rearrangements over total unique productive rearrangements; depth was the summed frequency of those rearrangements. TCR breadth was compared between groups using two-sided Wilcoxon rank-sum tests. The clones in this table, taken by TCRdb from immuneACCESS, are in-frame only. Not every clone is retained; where verified, under half of the shortfall comes from an unresolved V gene, and the cause of the rest is unknown. V and J calls and clone size are copied from that table; D and trimming were computed from the DNA. A total of about 180,000 clones appear in this sample, around nine tenths of them only once. Of the sample, 5% to 7% falls within the top ten clones.

Via the germline V gene, CDR1 is SNHLY and CDR2 FYNNEI. Measured from the cysteine to the phenylalanine, the CDR3 is 16 residues long. This entry keeps only the CDR3 DNA: 48 bases, framed from base 1. V and J lose 4 bases and 5 bases, and a span of 20 bases separates them. The data were obtained in a study of Ad26.COV2.S vaccination and SARS-CoV-2 variants (dated by TCRdb to about 2021). General notes on the study: TCRbeta repertoire sequencing was used to assess the specificity and breadth of SARS-CoV-2-reactive T cell receptors after Ad26.COV2.S vaccination. The TCR-sequenced set comprised around 30 samples: some 19 Ad26.COV2.S vaccine recipients, 5 placebo recipients and 8 SARS-CoV-2 convalescent individuals.

The time point label on this specimen signifies: individuals recovered from natural SARS-CoV-2 infection. General findings and caveats noted by the study authors: After vaccination, spike-specific CD8+ and CD4+ T cell responses were reported to show substantial breadth. It was noted by the authors that total T cell responses may have been underestimated by the TCR breadth and depth analyses. Vaccine and placebo recipients had comparable non-spike TCR breadth, which fits with the vaccine containing only spike. Compared with placebo recipients, Ad26.COV2.S recipients showed higher spike-specific TCR breadth (P = 0.0014).

This chain joins TRBV2 to TRBJ1-2; matching of 5 bases hints at TRBD1 as the D gene. This sample comprised peripheral blood, obtained after recovery from COVID-19. This sequence was found in a human donor who had recovered from COVID-19. The CDR3 region reads CASSARDRSAGYGYTF. The nucleotides read TGTGCCAGCAGTGCACGAGACAGAAGTGCAGGGTATGGCTACACCTTC. This CDR3, with the reference TRBV2 and TRBJ1-2 proteins standing in past its ends, gives the full variable domain EPEVTQTPSHQVTQMGQEVILRCVPISNHLYFYWYRQILGQKVEFLVSFYNNEISEKSEIFDDQFSVERPDGSNFTLKIRSTKLEDSAMYFCASSARDRSAGYGYTFGSGTRLTVV.